The T cell receptor (beta chain) under discussion was sequenced for a study of blood T cell repertoires in COVID-19. The V segment lost 8 bases and the J segment 1 base; nucleotides outside the gene matches: 8. In germline, CDR1 is MNHEY, CDR2 SVGAGI. This CDR3 comprises 15 residues. The count of this clone is one. Libraries were prepared by immunoSEQ multiplex PCR; TCRdb keeps only in-frame clonotypes and omits some of them. This table has over 200,000 clones, 70% to 90% appearing once. Which cohort a participant joined came from the clinical history participants gave. The sequence was collected from a man younger than 30 who had recovered from COVID-19. The source material was PBMCs or T cells enriched from blood (not recorded which). The J gene is TRBJ1-3, the V gene TRBV6-5; TRBD1 aligns across 7 bases. The CDR3 coding sequence is TGTGCCAGCGCTAAAGGGGACAGTTCTGGAAACACCATATATTTT. This gives the protein CASAKGDSSGNTIYF.